Listed below are T cell receptor beta chains from one sample, sequenced in a study of blood T cell repertoires in COVID-19. Sequencing used immunoSEQ multiplex PCR; TCRdb keeps in-frame clones, though not all of them. Of about 48,000 clones in the sample, about three quarters were seen once. Sequenced sample: peripheral blood. All receptors come from a human donor with active or convalescent COVID-19. The donor label of this sample is uncertain. Each CDR3 is given without its conserved first and last residue. Fields, in order: J gene, V gene, CDR3 protein.

TRBJ2-7 TRBV3-1/TRBV3-2 ASSQDPEYEQY
TRBJ2-7 TRBV28 ASSSLGQGDEQY
TRBJ2-2 TRBV5-1 ASSSLTGANTGELF
TRBJ1-4 TRBV29-1 SVAKGTATNEKLF
TRBJ1-3 TRBV6-1 ASIEPRGNTIY
TRBJ1-5 TRBV11-1 ASSFSDRQPQH
TRBJ2-7 TRBV29-1 SVLAVTSHEQY
TRBJ2-6 TRBV19 ASSIGQGRSGANVLT
TRBJ2-2 TRBV2 ASSDGVREAGELF
TRBJ1-1 TRBV4-1 ASSQDRGHTEAF
TRBJ2-2 TRBV7-9 ASSLRDEDSEHRGAV
TRBJ1-2 TRBV28 ASSLTGERANYGYT
TRBJ2-1 TRBV27 ASSSLAGGNNEQF
TRBJ2-1 TRBV4-1 ASSQGMTGENEQF
TRBJ2-2 TRBV11-2 ASSPRQGAAGELF
TRBJ1-1 TRBV5-4 ASSTGVGRNTEAF
TRBJ2-7 TRBV18 ASSPGLGPYEQY
TRBJ2-7 TRBV12-2 ASRLVSHGLADYEQY
TRBJ2-7 TRBV7-3 ASSFVAGGPYEQY
TRBJ1-5 TRBV4-2 ASSQDNAMNQPQH
TRBJ2-7 TRBV12-5 ASGLAGTGAYQY
TRBJ2-1 TRBV7-7 ASSATGTSSFEQF
TRBJ1-1 TRBV30 AWSVPTGLTEAF
TRBJ2-5 TRBV5-1 ASSLGQGGQETQY
TRBJ2-7 TRBV6-5 ASSYSQGRYEQY
TRBJ2-5 TRBV7-2 ASSQSRTGEFDQY
TRBJ2-1 TRBV4-3 ASSQVVQNNEQF
TRBJ2-1 TRBV7-2 ASSLDGTSGNWGQF
TRBJ1-1 TRBV6-5 ASSYRDRHTEAF
TRBJ2-1 TRBV9 ASSVGTSGYNEQF
TRBJ1-2 TRBV7-8 ASSSRTGGIFYGYT
TRBJ2-1 TRBV11-3 ASSLGATGVDEQF
TRBJ2-3 TRBV9 ASSVGTDLTDTQY
TRBJ2-2 TRBV24-1 ATSPQGAIGELF
TRBJ2-3 TRBV9 ASSVGVLATDTQY
TRBJ2-7 TRBV19 ASSTTGPGRHEQY
TRBJ2-3 TRBV19 ASGSPVVAGRATQY
TRBJ2-1 TRBV2 ASRRTSGSYEQF
TRBJ2-1 TRBV6-6 ASSRAGTSGSNEQF
TRBJ2-7 TRBV5-5 ASSLWRGLDEQY
TRBJ1-1 TRBV25-1 ASIENTEAF
TRBJ1-4 TRBV7-9 ASSLTGGNEKLF
TRBJ1-2 TRBV27 ARPTGNYGYT
TRBJ2-5 TRBV19 ASSTGDTQTQY
TRBJ2-2 TRBV7-2 ASRPGTPNTGELF
TRBJ1-1 TRBV19 ASSPRTGGNAEAF
TRBJ1-4 TRBV7-9 ASSQGGGFNEKLF
TRBJ1-5 TRBV27 ASSLALVGRGNQPQH
TRBJ1-1 TRBV28 ASRAGQRRGVKLF
TRBJ2-7 TRBV11-3 ASSSDSNEQY
TRBJ1-2 TRBV25-1 ASSGQRGYT
TRBJ2-3 TRBV7-8 ASSRQGAVFDTQY
TRBJ2-3 TRBV7-2 AAAVIRTDTQY
TRBJ2-6 TRBV10-3 AISNRDSGANVLT
TRBJ1-1 TRBV12-3/TRBV12-4 ASSRTGIQTAF
TRBJ1-5 TRBV10-1 ASSERERSNQPQH
TRBJ1-6 TRBV10-3 ATGDRGIDNSPLH
TRBJ2-5 TRBV6-1 ASSEELAGGPSEETQY
TRBJ2-5 TRBV5-1 ASSATSGQETQY